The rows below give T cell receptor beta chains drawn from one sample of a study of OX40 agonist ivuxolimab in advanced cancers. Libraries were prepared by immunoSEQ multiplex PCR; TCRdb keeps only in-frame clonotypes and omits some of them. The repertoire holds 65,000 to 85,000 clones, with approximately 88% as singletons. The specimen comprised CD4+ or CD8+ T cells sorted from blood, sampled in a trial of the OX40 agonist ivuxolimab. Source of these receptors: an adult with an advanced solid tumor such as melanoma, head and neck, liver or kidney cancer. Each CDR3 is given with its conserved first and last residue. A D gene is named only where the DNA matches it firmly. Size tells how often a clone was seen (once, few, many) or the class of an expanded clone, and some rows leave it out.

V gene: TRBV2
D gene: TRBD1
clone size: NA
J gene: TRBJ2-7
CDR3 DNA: TGTGCCAGCAGGCCCGGGACAGGGGGTTACGAGCAGTACTTC
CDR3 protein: CASRPGTGGYEQYF

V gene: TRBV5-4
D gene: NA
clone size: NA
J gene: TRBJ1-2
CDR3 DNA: TGTGCCAGCAGCTTCATGCGGGGAGGGGTCTATGGCTACACCTTC
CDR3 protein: CASSFMRGGVYGYTF

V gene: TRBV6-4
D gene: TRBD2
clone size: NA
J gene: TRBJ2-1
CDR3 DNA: TGTGCCAGCAGTGTCTTAGCGGGGGCCTACAATGAGCAGTTCTTC
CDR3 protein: CASSVLAGAYNEQFF

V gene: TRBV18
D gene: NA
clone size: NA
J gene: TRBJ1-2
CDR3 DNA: TGTGCCAGCTCACCCCTTCTAACAGGGACTACTAACTATGGCTACACCTTC
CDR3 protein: CASSPLLTGTTNYGYTF

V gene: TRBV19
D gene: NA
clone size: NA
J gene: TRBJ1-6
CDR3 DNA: TGTGCCAGTAGCATCGGACCCCAGGGATACTCCTATAATTCACCCCTCCACTTT
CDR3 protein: CASSIGPQGYSYNSPLHF

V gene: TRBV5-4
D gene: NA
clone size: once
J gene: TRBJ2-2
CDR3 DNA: TGTGCCAGCAGCCCGGGGACCTCAGAACCCGGGGAGCTGTTTTTT
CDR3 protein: CASSPGTSEPGELFF

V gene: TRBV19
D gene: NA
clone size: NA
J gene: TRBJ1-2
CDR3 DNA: TGTGCCAGTAGTAGTAATTTGGCGGGTCACTATGGCTACACCTTC
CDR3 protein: CASSSNLAGHYGYTF

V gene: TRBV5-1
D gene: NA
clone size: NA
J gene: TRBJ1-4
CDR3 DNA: TGCGCCAGCAGCTTGGAGCAGAGACAGAATGAAAAACTGTTTTTT
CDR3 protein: CASSLEQRQNEKLFF

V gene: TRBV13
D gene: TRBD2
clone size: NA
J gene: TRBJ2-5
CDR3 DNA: TGTGCCAGCAGCCCCGACCGACTAGCGGGGCAAGAGACCCAGTACTTC
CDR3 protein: CASSPDRLAGQETQYF

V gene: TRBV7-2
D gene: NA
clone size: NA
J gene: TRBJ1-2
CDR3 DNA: TGTGCCAGCAGCCCGACGACGGAACACTATGGCTACACCTTC
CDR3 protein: CASSPTTEHYGYTF

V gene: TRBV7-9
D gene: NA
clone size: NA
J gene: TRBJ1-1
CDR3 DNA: TGTGCCAGCAGCTTCCCGGGGGGCGAAATTGCTTTCTTT
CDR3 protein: CASSFPGGEIAFF

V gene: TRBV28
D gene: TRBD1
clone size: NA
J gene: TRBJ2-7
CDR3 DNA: TGTGCCAGCAGTTGGGCTGATGTGGACAGGTTGGTGTACTTC
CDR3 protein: CASSWADVDRLVYF

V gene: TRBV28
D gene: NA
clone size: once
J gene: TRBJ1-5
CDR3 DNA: TGTGCCAGTCACCTTTGGGGGGGCTCGGAGCCCCAGCATTTT
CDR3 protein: CASHLWGGSEPQHF

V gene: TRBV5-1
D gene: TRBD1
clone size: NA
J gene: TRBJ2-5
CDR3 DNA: TGCGCCAGCCTAGACCCCGGGACAGGGGAGACCCAGTACTTC
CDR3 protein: CASLDPGTGETQYF

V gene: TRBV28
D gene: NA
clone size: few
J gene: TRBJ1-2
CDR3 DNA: TGTGCCAGCAGACCAATCCCCGGACAGTCCTATGGCTACACCTTC
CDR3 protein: CASRPIPGQSYGYTF

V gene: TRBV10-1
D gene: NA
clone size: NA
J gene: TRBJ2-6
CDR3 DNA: TGCGCCAGCACCGGCGGTGGGGCCAACGTCCTGACTTTC
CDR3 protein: CASTGGGANVLTF

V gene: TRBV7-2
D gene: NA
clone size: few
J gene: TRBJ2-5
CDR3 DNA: TGTGCCAGCAGCTTAGCAAGGGTAGTCGGCAAGACCCAGTACTTC
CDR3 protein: CASSLARVVGKTQYF

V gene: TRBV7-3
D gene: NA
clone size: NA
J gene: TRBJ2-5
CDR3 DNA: TGTGCCAGCAGCCTCCAGGGACCGGAGACCCAGTACTTC
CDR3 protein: CASSLQGPETQYF

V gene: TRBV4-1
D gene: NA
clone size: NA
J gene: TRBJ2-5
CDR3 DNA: TGCGCCAGCAGCCAATACACGGGGGGCCTAGGGACCCAGTACTTC
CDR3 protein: CASSQYTGGLGTQYF

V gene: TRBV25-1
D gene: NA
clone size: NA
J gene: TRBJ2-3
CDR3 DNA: TGTGCCAGCAGTGAATGGGAGGGGGGGGATACGCAGTATTTT
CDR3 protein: CASSEWEGGDTQYF

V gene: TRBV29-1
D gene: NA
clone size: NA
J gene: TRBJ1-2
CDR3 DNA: TGCAGCGCAGAATGGGGGAGCTATGGCTACACCTTC
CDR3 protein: CSAEWGSYGYTF

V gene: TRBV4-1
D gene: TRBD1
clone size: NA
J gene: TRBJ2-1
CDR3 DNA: TGCGCCAGCAGCCAAACCCCGACCCAGGGGGCCTACAATGAGCAGTTCTTC
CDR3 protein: CASSQTPTQGAYNEQFF

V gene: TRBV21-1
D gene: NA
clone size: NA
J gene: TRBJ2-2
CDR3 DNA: TGTGCCAGCACCCACCCGCTAGCGGGAGCCACCGGGGAGCTGTTTTTT
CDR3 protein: CASTHPLAGATGELFF

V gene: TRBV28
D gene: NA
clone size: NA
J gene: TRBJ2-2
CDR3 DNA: TGTGCCAGCAGTTTATATCACGGGGAGCTGTTTTTT
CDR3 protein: CASSLYHGELFF

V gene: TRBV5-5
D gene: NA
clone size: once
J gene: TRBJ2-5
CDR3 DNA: TGTGCCAGCAGCTTGGGCGAAGGGGCCCAGTACTTC
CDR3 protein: CASSLGEGAQYF

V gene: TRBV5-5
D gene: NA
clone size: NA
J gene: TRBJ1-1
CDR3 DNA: TGTGCCAGCAGTACCGGGGCCGAGGATACTGAAGCTTTCTTT
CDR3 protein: CASSTGAEDTEAFF

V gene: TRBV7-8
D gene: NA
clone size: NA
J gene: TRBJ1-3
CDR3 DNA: TGTGCCAGCAGCCCCACCTCGCCGCCCTCTGGAAACACCATATATTTT
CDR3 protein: CASSPTSPPSGNTIYF

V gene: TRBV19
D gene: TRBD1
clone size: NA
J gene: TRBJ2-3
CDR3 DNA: TGTGCCACCAAAAGGGGACAGGGCACAGATACGCAGTATTTT
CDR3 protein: CATKRGQGTDTQYF

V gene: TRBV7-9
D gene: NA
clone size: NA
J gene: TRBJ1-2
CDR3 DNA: TGTGCCAGCAGCCCTCCTAGGCACCCTCCTATTGGCTACACCTTC
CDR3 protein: CASSPPRHPPIGYTF

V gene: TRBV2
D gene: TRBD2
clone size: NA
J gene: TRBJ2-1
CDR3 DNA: TGTGCCAGCAGGGAGACTAGCGGGAACTACAATGAGCAGTTCTTC
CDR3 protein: CASRETSGNYNEQFF

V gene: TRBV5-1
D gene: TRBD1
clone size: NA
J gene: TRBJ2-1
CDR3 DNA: TGCGCCAGCAGCCGATGGACAGGGGACTACAATGAGCAGTTCTTC
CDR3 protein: CASSRWTGDYNEQFF

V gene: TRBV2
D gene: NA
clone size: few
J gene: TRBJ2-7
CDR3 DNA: TGTGCCAGCAGTGTGGCCGACGAGCAGTACTTC
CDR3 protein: CASSVADEQYF

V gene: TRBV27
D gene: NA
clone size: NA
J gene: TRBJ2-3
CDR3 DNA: TGTGCCAGCAGGAGTTCGAACACAGGAGATACGCAGTATTTT
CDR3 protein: CASRSSNTGDTQYF

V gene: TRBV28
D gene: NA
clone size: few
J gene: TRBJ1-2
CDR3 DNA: TGTGCCAGCAGTCAAGAGGCGTCTGGCTACACCTTC
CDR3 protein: CASSQEASGYTF

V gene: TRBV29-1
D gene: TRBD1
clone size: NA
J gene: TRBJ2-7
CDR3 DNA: TGCAGCGTTGAAGGACAGGGGGCCTACGAGCAGTACTTC
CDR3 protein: CSVEGQGAYEQYF

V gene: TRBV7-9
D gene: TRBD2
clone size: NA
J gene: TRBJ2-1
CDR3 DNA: TGTGCCAGCAGGGGTCATTCTAGCGGGAGAAACGCAAGTGAGCAGTTCTTC
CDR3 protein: CASRGHSSGRNASEQFF

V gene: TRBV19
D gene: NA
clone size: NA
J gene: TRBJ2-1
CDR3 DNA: TGTGCCAGTAGTGTGAGAACCCCCCCAGGGGACCCAAGCTCCTACAATGAGCAGTTCTTC
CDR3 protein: CASSVRTPPGDPSSYNEQFF

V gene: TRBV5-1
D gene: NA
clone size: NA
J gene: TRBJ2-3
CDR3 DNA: TGCGCCAGCAGCTTAGTGACTGGGTTCACAGATACGCAGTATTTT
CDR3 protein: CASSLVTGFTDTQYF

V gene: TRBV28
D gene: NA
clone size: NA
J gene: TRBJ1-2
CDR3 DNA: TGTGCCAGCAGTTCCCGGCTAGGCTATGGCTACACCTTC
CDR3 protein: CASSSRLGYGYTF

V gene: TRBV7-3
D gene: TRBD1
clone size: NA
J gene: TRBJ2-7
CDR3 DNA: TGTGCCAGCAGCTCCGGGACAGGGAACGAGCAGTACTTC
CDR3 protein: CASSSGTGNEQYF

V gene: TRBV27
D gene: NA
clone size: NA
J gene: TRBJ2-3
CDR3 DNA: TGTGCCAGCAGTTTATCGCTAGCCGAAGATACGCAGTATTTT
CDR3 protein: CASSLSLAEDTQYF

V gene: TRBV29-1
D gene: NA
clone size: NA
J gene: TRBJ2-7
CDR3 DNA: TGCAGCGTTACAGGGTGGTACGAGCAGTACTTC
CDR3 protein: CSVTGWYEQYF

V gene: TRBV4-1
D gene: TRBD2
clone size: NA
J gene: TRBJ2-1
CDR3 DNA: TGCGCCAGCAGCCAGGTTCTAGCGGGAGGGCGGGGGAATGAGCAGTTCTTC
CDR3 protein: CASSQVLAGGRGNEQFF

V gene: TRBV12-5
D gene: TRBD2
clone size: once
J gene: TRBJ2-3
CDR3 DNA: TGTGCTAGTGGTTTGGTACGGGGTAGCGGGAGGGCCCCAGATACGCAGTATTTT
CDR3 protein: CASGLVRGSGRAPDTQYF

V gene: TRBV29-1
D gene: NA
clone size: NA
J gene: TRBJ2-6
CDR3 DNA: TGCAGCGCCACAGACAGGGGAGGGTCCAACGTCCTGACTTTC
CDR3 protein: CSATDRGGSNVLTF

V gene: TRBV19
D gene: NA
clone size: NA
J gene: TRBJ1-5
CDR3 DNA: TGTGCCAGTAGCCCCACGGGGGGGGCGAATCAGCCCCAGCATTTT
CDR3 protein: CASSPTGGANQPQHF

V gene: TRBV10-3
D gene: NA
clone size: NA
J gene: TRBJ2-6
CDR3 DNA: TGTGCCATCAGTGAAGATTCTGGGGCCAACGTCCTGACTTTC
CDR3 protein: CAISEDSGANVLTF

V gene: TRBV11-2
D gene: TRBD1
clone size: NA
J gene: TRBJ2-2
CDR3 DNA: TGTGCCAGCAGCCTCCGTATCCGGACAGGGGACGGGGAGCTGTTTTTT
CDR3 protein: CASSLRIRTGDGELFF

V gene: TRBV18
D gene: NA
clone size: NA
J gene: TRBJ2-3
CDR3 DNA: TGTGCCAGCTTAAGATCCGCCACAGATACGCAGTATTTT
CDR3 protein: CASLRSATDTQYF

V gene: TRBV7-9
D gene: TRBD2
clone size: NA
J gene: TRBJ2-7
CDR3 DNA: TGTGCCAGCAGCCCGACTAGCAGTTCCCACGAGCAGTACTTC
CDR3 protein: CASSPTSSSHEQYF

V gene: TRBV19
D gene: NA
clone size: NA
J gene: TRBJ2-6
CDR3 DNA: TGTGCCAGTAGTATTGAGGGCGGTGGGGCCGTCCTGACTTTC
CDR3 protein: CASSIEGGGAVLTF

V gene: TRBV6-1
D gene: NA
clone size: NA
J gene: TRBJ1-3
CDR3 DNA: TGTGCCAGCAGCCTTCCTACGGGCTCTGGAAACACCATATATTTT
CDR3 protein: CASSLPTGSGNTIYF

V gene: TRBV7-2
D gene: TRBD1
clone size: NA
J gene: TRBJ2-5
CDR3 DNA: TGTGCCAGCAGCTTAATGGGCCAGGGGGCCGGAGAGCAGTACTTC
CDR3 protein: CASSLMGQGAGEQYF